The rows below give T cell receptor beta chains drawn from one sample of a study of chemoradiotherapy in HPV16-positive cancers. This table comes from immunoSEQ multiplex PCR, and its TCRdb copy is limited to in-frame clones, with some not included. Of 45,000 to 60,000 clones listed, more than 90% are singletons. The sample was blood, taken from a patient who underwent chemoradiotherapy. The origin of the receptors is a human donor with HPV-associated anogenital cancer. CDR3s include the opening cysteine and the closing phenylalanine or tryptophan. The D gene is left open where the match is weak. Clone size appears in some rows only: once, few, many, or a class for an expanded clone.

cdr3_nt: TGTGCCAGCAGCCCAGCGGGGGCCAACGTCCTGACTTTC
cdr3_aa: CASSPAGANVLTF
j_call: TRBJ2-6
clone_size: NA
d_call: NA
v_call: TRBV7-2

cdr3_nt: TGTGCCAGCAGTCCACCCCCGGCCTCTGGAAACACCATATATTTT
cdr3_aa: CASSPPPASGNTIYF
j_call: TRBJ1-3
clone_size: NA
d_call: NA
v_call: TRBV7-6

cdr3_nt: TGTGCCAGCAGTGAACCCTTTTATACACGAATCTTC
cdr3_aa: CASSEPFYTRIF
j_call: TRBJ2-1
clone_size: NA
d_call: NA
v_call: TRBV6-1

cdr3_nt: TGTGCCAGCAGCCTATACACCGGGGAGCTGTTTTTT
cdr3_aa: CASSLYTGELFF
j_call: TRBJ2-2
clone_size: NA
d_call: NA
v_call: TRBV7-8

cdr3_nt: TGTGCCAGTACGTACAGGAGGGGGAATGAGCAGTTCTTC
cdr3_aa: CASTYRRGNEQFF
j_call: TRBJ2-1
clone_size: NA
d_call: NA
v_call: TRBV19

cdr3_nt: TGCAGTGGGACGAGGGCCACTGAAGCTTTCTTT
cdr3_aa: CSGTRATEAFF
j_call: TRBJ1-1
clone_size: NA
d_call: NA
v_call: TRBV20-1

cdr3_nt: TGTGCCAGTAGTATCCAGAGGGGGGCCCAAGAGACCCAGTACTTC
cdr3_aa: CASSIQRGAQETQYF
j_call: TRBJ2-5
clone_size: NA
d_call: NA
v_call: TRBV19

cdr3_nt: TGTGCCAGCAGCTTGGGGGGTCTTGGTGGCTACACCTTC
cdr3_aa: CASSLGGLGGYTF
j_call: TRBJ1-2
clone_size: NA
d_call: NA
v_call: TRBV5-6

cdr3_nt: TGCGCCAGCAGCTGGGGGACAGGGGAACAGCCCCAGCATTTT
cdr3_aa: CASSWGTGEQPQHF
j_call: TRBJ1-5
clone_size: NA
d_call: TRBD1
v_call: TRBV5-1

cdr3_nt: TGTGCCACCAGCCGGCACGGGGGGGTAAATTCACCCCTCCACTTT
cdr3_aa: CATSRHGGVNSPLHF
j_call: TRBJ1-6
clone_size: NA
d_call: NA
v_call: TRBV15

cdr3_nt: TGTGCCAGCAGCTTGGGTAGCGGGAGTGCGACCCAGTACTTC
cdr3_aa: CASSLGSGSATQYF
j_call: TRBJ2-5
clone_size: once
d_call: TRBD2
v_call: TRBV7-3

cdr3_nt: TGTGCCAGCAGCAAAAGCGGGGGGGCGGAGACCCAGTACTTC
cdr3_aa: CASSKSGGAETQYF
j_call: TRBJ2-5
clone_size: NA
d_call: TRBD2
v_call: TRBV5-4

cdr3_nt: TGTGCCAGCAGCTTGGCGGGAGGGGAGACCCAGTACTTC
cdr3_aa: CASSLAGGETQYF
j_call: TRBJ2-5
clone_size: NA
d_call: TRBD2
v_call: TRBV7-2

cdr3_nt: TGCGCCAGCAGCCAAGCTGAACGGGGGGGCATAGATACGCAGTATTTT
cdr3_aa: CASSQAERGGIDTQYF
j_call: TRBJ2-3
clone_size: NA
d_call: TRBD2
v_call: TRBV4-3

cdr3_nt: TGTGCCAGCAGCCCTTTCGACAGAGACTATTCACCCCTCCACTTT
cdr3_aa: CASSPFDRDYSPLHF
j_call: TRBJ1-6
clone_size: NA
d_call: NA
v_call: TRBV5-6

cdr3_nt: TGTGCCAGCAGCTTGTTAAACCAGCCCCAGCATTTT
cdr3_aa: CASSLLNQPQHF
j_call: TRBJ1-5
clone_size: NA
d_call: NA
v_call: TRBV5-8

cdr3_nt: TGTGCCATCAGTACCCCGGGGTCTGGAAACACCATATATTTT
cdr3_aa: CAISTPGSGNTIYF
j_call: TRBJ1-3
clone_size: NA
d_call: NA
v_call: TRBV10-3

cdr3_nt: TGTGCCAGCAGCTTAACAGGGAGGACTGAAGCTTTCTTT
cdr3_aa: CASSLTGRTEAFF
j_call: TRBJ1-1
clone_size: NA
d_call: NA
v_call: TRBV7-3

cdr3_nt: TGTGCCAGCAGCTTTACAGGGGGATACGAGCAGTACTTC
cdr3_aa: CASSFTGGYEQYF
j_call: TRBJ2-7
clone_size: NA
d_call: TRBD1
v_call: TRBV11-3

cdr3_nt: TGTGCCAGCTCACCACCATACAGGACGGGCGAGCAGTACTTC
cdr3_aa: CASSPPYRTGEQYF
j_call: TRBJ2-7
clone_size: once
d_call: NA
v_call: TRBV18

cdr3_nt: TGCGCCAGCAGCCCGGGGACAGGGAGGTTGGGATATGAAAAACTGTTTTTT
cdr3_aa: CASSPGTGRLGYEKLFF
j_call: TRBJ1-4
clone_size: NA
d_call: TRBD1
v_call: TRBV5-1

cdr3_nt: TGTGCCTGGAGTACGGTGACAGGGCTCGGCTATGGCTACACCTTC
cdr3_aa: CAWSTVTGLGYGYTF
j_call: TRBJ1-2
clone_size: NA
d_call: TRBD1
v_call: TRBV30

cdr3_nt: TGCGCCAGCAGCTTGGAGGGGACTTACACAGATACGCAGTATTTT
cdr3_aa: CASSLEGTYTDTQYF
j_call: TRBJ2-3
clone_size: NA
d_call: NA
v_call: TRBV5-1

cdr3_nt: TGCGCCAGCAGCCTGGACAGGGGGCTCTACGAGCAGTACTTC
cdr3_aa: CASSLDRGLYEQYF
j_call: TRBJ2-7
clone_size: NA
d_call: TRBD1
v_call: TRBV4-3

cdr3_nt: TGTGCCAGCAGCTTCCGACTAGCGGGGCAAGAGACCCAGTACTTC
cdr3_aa: CASSFRLAGQETQYF
j_call: TRBJ2-5
clone_size: NA
d_call: TRBD2
v_call: TRBV7-8

cdr3_nt: TGTGCCAGCAGCCCCAGGGGAACTAGCGGGGGAGGCAATGAGCAGTTCTTC
cdr3_aa: CASSPRGTSGGGNEQFF
j_call: TRBJ2-1
clone_size: NA
d_call: TRBD2
v_call: TRBV7-9

cdr3_nt: TGTGCCAGTAGTATGCGCCTCACCGCGACAGGGGGCAATTGGGCTAATGAAAAACTGTTTTTT
cdr3_aa: CASSMRLTATGGNWANEKLFF
j_call: TRBJ1-4
clone_size: NA
d_call: TRBD1
v_call: TRBV19

cdr3_nt: TGTGCCAGCAGTGAATCCGGCAGGGTCTATGGCTACACCTTC
cdr3_aa: CASSESGRVYGYTF
j_call: TRBJ1-2
clone_size: NA
d_call: NA
v_call: TRBV6-1

cdr3_nt: TGTGCCAGCCTGGCTCGGGCGGATACCGGGGAGCTGTTTTTT
cdr3_aa: CASLARADTGELFF
j_call: TRBJ2-2
clone_size: NA
d_call: NA
v_call: TRBV7-9

cdr3_nt: TGTGCCAGCACCCCTAGAGTGTTAGATACGCAGTATTTT
cdr3_aa: CASTPRVLDTQYF
j_call: TRBJ2-3
clone_size: NA
d_call: NA
v_call: TRBV7-9

cdr3_nt: TGCGCCAGCAGCTTGGGACTAGCGGGGGGCCTGGGAGATACGCAGTATTTT
cdr3_aa: CASSLGLAGGLGDTQYF
j_call: TRBJ2-3
clone_size: NA
d_call: TRBD2
v_call: TRBV5-1

cdr3_nt: TGTGCCAGCAGGGCCGCGGCCTCCTACGAGCAGTACTTC
cdr3_aa: CASRAAASYEQYF
j_call: TRBJ2-7
clone_size: NA
d_call: NA
v_call: TRBV6-5

cdr3_nt: TGTGCCAGCAGCCGCCGGGGGGACAACAACAATGAGCAGTTCTTC
cdr3_aa: CASSRRGDNNNEQFF
j_call: TRBJ2-1
clone_size: once
d_call: NA
v_call: TRBV14

cdr3_nt: TGCGCCAGCAGTGAGGCAGGGACTAGCGGGGGGCCCAGCTCCTACAATGAGCAGTTCTTC
cdr3_aa: CASSEAGTSGGPSSYNEQFF
j_call: TRBJ2-1
clone_size: NA
d_call: TRBD2
v_call: TRBV10-1